This T cell receptor beta chain was sequenced for a study of OX40 agonist ivuxolimab in advanced cancers. From germline, CDR1 is MGHRA and CDR2 YSYEKL. This CDR3 has 17 residues. The ends were cut back, 0 bases at V and 8 bases at J, with 20 bases in the middle. The data were produced by immunoSEQ multiplex PCR, yet TCRdb's version contains in-frame clones alone and is incomplete. The sample gives 25,000 to 35,000 clones, more than 70% of which show up once; 15% to 20% is in the top ten. The chain couples TRBV4-1 to TRBJ2-1; D is undetermined. The origin of this receptor is an adult with an advanced solid tumor such as melanoma, head and neck, liver or kidney cancer. The material sequenced was CD4+ or CD8+ T cells sorted from blood, taken in a trial of the OX40 agonist ivuxolimab. DNA for the CDR3: TGCGCCAGCAGCCAAGACCAGCCGGGCCCCTTTCGAGATGAGCAGTTCTTC. Translated, it gives CASSQDQPGPFRDEQFF.